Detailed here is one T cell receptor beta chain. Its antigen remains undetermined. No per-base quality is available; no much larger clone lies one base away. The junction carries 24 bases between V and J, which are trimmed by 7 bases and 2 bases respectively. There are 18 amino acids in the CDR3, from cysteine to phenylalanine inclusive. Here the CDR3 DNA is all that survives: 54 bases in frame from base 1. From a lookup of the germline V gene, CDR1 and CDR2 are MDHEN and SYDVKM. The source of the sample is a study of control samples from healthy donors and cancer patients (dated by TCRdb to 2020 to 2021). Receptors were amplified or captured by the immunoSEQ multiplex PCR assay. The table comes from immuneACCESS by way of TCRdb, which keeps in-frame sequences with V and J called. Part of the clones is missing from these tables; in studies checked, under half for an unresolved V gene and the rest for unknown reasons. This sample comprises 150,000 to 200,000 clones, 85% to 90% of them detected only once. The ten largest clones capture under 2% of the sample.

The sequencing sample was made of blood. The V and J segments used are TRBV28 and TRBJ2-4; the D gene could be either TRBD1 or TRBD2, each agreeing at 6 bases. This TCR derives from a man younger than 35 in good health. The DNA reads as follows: TGTGCCAGCAAACCCGGGGGCATGGCCTCTTCAACCAAAAACATTCAGTACTTC. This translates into CASKPGGMASSTKNIQYF.